The 2 T cell receptor beta chains reported below all come from one sample, sequenced in a study of OX40 agonist ivuxolimab in advanced cancers. Here immunoSEQ multiplex PCR was the method, and the copy in TCRdb shows in-frame clones only, minus some. Of about 94,000 clones in the sample, around 86% were seen once. This sample comprised CD4+ or CD8+ T cells sorted from blood, obtained in a trial of the OX40 agonist ivuxolimab. The receptor source for this set is an adult with an advanced solid tumor such as melanoma, head and neck, liver or kidney cancer.

CDR3 DNA: TGTGCCAGCAGCCAAGATCAGGCTAGCGGGGCCTACGAGCAGTACTTC. Its translation: CASSQDQASGAYEQYF. This chain uses TRBV4-2 with TRBJ2-7; 9 bases are shared with TRBD2. From germline, CDR1 is LGHNA and CDR2 YNFKEQ. The CDR3 runs 16 residues. The V and J ends lost 0 bases and 2 bases, in that order; junction bases with no gene match: 5.

This sequence joins TRBV7-3 and TRBJ2-5; 7 bases are shared with TRBD1. CDR3 length: 15 residues. CDR1 and CDR2 from the germline V gene are SGHTA and FQGTGA. Trimming at V came to 2 bases and at J to 5 bases, leaving 8 bases not matched to a gene. This CDR3 reads CASSLARGSRETQYF. The CDR3, as DNA: TGTGCCAGCAGCTTAGCCAGGGGGTCGCGCGAGACCCAGTACTTC.